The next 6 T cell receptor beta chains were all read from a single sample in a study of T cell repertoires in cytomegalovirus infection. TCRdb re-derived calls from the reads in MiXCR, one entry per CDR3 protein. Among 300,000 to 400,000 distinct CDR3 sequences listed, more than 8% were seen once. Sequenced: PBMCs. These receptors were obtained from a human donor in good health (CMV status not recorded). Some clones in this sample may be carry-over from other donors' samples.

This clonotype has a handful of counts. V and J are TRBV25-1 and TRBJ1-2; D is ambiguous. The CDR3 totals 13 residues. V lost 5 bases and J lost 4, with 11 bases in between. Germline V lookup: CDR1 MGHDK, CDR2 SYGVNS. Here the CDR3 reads CASSTNSRYGYTF. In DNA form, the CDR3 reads TGTGCCAGCAGTACGAATTCCCGCTATGGCTACACCTTC.

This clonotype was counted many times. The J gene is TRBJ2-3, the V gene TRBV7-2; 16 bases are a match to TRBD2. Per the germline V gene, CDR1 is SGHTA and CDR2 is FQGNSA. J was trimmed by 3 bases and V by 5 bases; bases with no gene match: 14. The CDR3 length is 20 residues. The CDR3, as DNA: TGTGCCAGCAGCCGACGGGGACTAGCGGGGGGGGGCGTCAGTACAGATACGCAGTATTTT. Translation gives CASSRRGLAGGGVSTDTQYF.

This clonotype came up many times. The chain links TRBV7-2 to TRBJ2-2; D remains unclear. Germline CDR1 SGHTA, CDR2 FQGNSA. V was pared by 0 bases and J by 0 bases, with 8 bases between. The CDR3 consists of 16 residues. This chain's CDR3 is CASSLAGVSNTGELFF. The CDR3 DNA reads TGTGCCAGCAGCTTAGCAGGAGTTTCGAACACCGGGGAGCTGTTTTTT.

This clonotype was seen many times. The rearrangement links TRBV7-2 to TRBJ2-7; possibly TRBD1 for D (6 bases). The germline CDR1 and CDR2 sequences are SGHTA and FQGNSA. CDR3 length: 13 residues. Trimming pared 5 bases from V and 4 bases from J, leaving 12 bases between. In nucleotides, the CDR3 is TGTGCCAGCAGCGCCCGACAGGAATACGAGCAGTACTTC. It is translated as CASSARQEYEQYF. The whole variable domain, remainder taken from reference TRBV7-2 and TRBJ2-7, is GAGVSQSPSNKVTEKGKDVELRCDPISGHTALYWYRQSLGQGLEFLIYFQGNSAPDKSGLPSDRFSAERTGGSVSTLTIQRTQQEDSAVYLCASSARQEYEQYFGPGTRLTVT.

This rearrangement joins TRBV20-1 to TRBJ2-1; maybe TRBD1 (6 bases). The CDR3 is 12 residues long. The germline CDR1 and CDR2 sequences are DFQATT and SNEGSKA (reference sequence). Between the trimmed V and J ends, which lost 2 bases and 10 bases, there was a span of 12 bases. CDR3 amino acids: CSARSGAGEQFF. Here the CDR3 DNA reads TGCAGTGCTAGATCAGGGGCAGGGGAGCAGTTCTTC.

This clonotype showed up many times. The CDR3 bases are TGTGCCAGCAGCTTCCCCCCGTTCTTC. Amino acids: CASSFPPFF. V is TRBV7-8 and J is TRBJ2-1; D not resolved. V was pared by 3 bases and J by 15 bases, with 6 bases between. CDR1 SGHVS and CDR2 FQNEAQ come from the germline V gene. The CDR3 runs to 9 residues.